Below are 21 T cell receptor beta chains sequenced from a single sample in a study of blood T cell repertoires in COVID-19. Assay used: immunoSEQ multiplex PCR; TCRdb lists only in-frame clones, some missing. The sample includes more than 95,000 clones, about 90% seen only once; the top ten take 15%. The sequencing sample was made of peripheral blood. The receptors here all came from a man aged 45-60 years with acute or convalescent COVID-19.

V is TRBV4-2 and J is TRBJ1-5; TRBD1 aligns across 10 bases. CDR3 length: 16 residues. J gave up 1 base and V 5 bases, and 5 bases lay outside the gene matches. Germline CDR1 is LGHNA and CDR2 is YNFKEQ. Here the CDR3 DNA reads TGTGCCAGCAGCAACCGGGACAGGGGAAGCAATCAGCCCCAGCATTTT. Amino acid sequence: CASSNRDRGSNQPQHF.

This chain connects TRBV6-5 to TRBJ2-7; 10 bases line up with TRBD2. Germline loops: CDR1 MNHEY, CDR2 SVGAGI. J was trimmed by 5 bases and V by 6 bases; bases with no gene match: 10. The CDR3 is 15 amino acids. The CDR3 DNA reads TGTGCCAGCAGGAGGGGTAGCGGGAGGCTTGACGAGCAGTACTTC. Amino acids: CASRRGSGRLDEQYF.

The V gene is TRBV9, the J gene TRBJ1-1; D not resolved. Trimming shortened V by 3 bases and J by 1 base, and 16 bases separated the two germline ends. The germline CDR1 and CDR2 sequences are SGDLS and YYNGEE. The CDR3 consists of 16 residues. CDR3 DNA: TGTGCCAGCAGCGCCCTCAACGAGGGTACGAACACTGAAGCTTTCTTT. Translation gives CASSALNEGTNTEAFF.

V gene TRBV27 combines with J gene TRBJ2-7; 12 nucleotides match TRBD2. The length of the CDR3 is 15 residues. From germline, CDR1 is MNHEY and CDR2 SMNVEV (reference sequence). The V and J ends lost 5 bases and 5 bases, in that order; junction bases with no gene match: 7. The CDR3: CASSRTSGNLNEQYF. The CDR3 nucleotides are TGTGCCAGCAGTCGGACTAGCGGGAATCTCAACGAGCAGTACTTC.

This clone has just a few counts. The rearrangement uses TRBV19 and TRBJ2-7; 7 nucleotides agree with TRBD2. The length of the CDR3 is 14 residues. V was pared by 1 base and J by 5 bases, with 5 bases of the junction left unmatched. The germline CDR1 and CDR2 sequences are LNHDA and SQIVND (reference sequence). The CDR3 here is CASSIGRERDEQYF. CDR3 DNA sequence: TGTGCCAGTAGTATAGGGCGGGAGAGGGACGAGCAGTACTTC.

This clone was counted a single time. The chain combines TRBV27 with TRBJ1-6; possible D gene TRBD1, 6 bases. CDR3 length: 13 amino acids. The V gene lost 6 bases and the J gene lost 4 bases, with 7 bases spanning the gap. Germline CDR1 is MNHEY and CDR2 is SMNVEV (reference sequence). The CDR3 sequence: CASRGQYNSPLHF. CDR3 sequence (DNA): TGTGCCAGCAGGGGACAATATAATTCACCCCTCCACTTT.

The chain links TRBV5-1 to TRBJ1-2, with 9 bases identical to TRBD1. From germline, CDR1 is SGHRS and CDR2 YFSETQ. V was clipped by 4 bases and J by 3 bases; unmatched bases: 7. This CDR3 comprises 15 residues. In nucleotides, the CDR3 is TGCGCCAGCAGCCCTGGGACAGGGAAGGACTATGGCTACACCTTC. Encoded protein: CASSPGTGKDYGYTF. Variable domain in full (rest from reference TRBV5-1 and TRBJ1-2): KAGVTQTPRYLIKTRGQQVTLSCSPISGHRSVSWYQQTPGQGLQFLFEYFSETQRNKGNFPGRFSGRQFSNSRSEMNVSTLELGDSALYLCASSPGTGKDYGYTFGSGTRLTVV.

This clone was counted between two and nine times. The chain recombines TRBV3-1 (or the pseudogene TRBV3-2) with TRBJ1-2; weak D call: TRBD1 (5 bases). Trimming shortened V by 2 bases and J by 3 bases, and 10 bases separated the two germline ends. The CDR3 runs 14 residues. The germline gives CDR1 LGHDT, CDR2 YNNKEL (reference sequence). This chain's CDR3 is CASSQQGRDYGYTF. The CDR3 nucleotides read TGTGCCAGCAGCCAACAGGGAAGGGACTATGGCTACACCTTC.

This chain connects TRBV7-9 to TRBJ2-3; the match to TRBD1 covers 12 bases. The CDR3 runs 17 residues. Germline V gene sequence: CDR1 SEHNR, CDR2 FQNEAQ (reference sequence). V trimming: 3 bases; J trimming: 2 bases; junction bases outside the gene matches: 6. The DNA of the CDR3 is TGTGCCAGCAGCTTGCCGGGACAGGGGGCTTCCACAGATACGCAGTATTTT. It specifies CASSLPGQGASTDTQYF.

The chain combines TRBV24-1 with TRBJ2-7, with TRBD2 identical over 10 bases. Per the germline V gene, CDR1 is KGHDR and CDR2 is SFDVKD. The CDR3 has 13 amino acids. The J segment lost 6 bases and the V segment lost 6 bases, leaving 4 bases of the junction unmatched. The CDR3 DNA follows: TGTGCCACCAGTAGAATAGCGGGAGGCGAGCAGTACTTC. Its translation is CATSRIAGGEQYF.

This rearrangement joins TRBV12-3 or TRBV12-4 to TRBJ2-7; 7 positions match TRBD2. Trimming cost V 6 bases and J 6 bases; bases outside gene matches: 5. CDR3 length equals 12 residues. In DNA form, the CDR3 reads TGTGCCAGCAGCAGGACTAGACTCGAGCAGTACTTC. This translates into CASSRTRLEQYF.

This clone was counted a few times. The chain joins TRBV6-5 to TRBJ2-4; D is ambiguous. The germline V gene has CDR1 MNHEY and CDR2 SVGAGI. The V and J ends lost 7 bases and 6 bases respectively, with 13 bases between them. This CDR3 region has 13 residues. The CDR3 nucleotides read TGTGCCAGCACCCCACCTGGCCTAAACATTCAGTACTTC. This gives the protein CASTPPGLNIQYF.

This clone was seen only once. The chain's CDR3 is CASGLAALAGARNEQFF. CDR3 nucleotides: TGTGCTAGTGGTTTGGCTGCACTAGCGGGAGCCAGGAATGAGCAGTTCTTC. This chain joins TRBV12-5 and TRBJ2-1; 11 bases agree with TRBD2. CDR1 is LGHNT and CDR2 is FRNRAP in the germline V gene. This CDR3 contains 17 residues. V trimming: 1 base; J trimming: 7 bases; junction bases outside the gene matches: 9.

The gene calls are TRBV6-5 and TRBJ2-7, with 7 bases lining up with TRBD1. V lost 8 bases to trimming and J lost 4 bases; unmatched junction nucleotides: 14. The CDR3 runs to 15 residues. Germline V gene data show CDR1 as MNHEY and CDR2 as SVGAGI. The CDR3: CASAQTGQVRYEQYF. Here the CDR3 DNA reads TGTGCCAGCGCCCAAACCGGACAGGTTCGGTACGAGCAGTACTTC.

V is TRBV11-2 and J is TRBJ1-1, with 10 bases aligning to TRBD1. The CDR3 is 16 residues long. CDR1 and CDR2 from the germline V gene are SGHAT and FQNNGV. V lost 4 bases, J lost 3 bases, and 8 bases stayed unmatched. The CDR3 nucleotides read TGTGCCAGCAGCTGGGGTGACAGGGGGCAAGACACTGAAGCTTTCTTT. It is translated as CASSWGDRGQDTEAFF.

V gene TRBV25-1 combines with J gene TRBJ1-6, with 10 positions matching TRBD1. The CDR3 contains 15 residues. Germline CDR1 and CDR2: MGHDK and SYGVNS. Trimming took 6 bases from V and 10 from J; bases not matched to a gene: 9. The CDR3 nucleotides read TGTGCCAGCAGACCCTCCGGGACAGGGGACTCACCCCTCCACTTT. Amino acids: CASRPSGTGDSPLHF.

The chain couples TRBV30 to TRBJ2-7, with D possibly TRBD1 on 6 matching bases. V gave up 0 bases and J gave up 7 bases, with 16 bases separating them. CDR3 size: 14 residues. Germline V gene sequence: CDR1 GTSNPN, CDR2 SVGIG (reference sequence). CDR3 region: CAWSVRQGTGEQYF. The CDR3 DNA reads TGTGCCTGGAGTGTACGGCAGGGAACAGGGGAGCAGTACTTC.

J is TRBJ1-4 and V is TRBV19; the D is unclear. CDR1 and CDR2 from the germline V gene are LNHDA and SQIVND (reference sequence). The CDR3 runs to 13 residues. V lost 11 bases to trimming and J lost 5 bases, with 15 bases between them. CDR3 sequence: CASGTAANEKLFF. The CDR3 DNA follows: TGTGCCTCCGGAACAGCCGCGAATGAAAAACTGTTTTTT.

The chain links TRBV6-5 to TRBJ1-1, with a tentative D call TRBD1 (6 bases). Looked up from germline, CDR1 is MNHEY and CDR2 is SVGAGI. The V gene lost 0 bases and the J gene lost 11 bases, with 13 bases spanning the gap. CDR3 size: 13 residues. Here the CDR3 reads CASSYSVGASAFF. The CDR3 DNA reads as TGTGCCAGCAGTTACTCCGTGGGGGCGAGTGCTTTCTTT.

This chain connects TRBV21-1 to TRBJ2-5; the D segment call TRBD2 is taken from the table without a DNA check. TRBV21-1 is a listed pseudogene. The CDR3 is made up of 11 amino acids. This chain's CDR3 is CASSDRLAADF. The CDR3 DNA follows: TGTGCCAGCAGCGACAGACTAGCGGCGGACTTC.

The CDR3 is CSGGDGQKETQYF. Here the CDR3 DNA reads TGCAGCGGGGGGGACGGACAAAAAGAGACCCAGTACTTC. The chain combines TRBV29-1 with TRBJ2-5; a weak D match, TRBD2 (6 bases). V was cut by 7 bases and J by 3 bases, with 15 bases left in between. The CDR3 spans 13 residues. Germline V gives CDR1 SQVTM, CDR2 ANQGSEA.